This T cell receptor beta chain was identified during a study of T cell responses to AZD1222 COVID-19 vaccine (dated by TCRdb to about 2021). Background for the entire study: A total of over 230 trial participants underwent TCR sequencing, of whom 207 received two doses of AZD1222 and roughly 25 received two doses of the MenACWY control vaccine. Trial participants were enrolled into age subgroups of 18-55, 56-69 and 70-plus years, which contained about 150, 27 and 61 TCR-sequenced participants, respectively. The research as a whole found: The whole spike protein was spanned by vaccine-associated CD4 TCRs, and dominant responses were seen in regions 160-218 and 743-854. Participants were mostly white British, with more females than males. The authors suggested clonal diversity may have been underestimated. Conclusions about previously exposed vaccinees are limited because only a handful of AZD1222 recipients were SARS-CoV-2 seropositive at baseline. After two AZD1222 doses, both the breadth and the depth of spike-specific TCRs were significantly higher than at day 0 and than in MenACWY recipients. Because no day 14 peak-response samples were available, the repertoires could be characterized only after the peak T cell response. The 56-69-year group was small, and its depth increase did not reach significance, likely because of low power. Reportedly, almost half of the unique spike-specific TCRs recognized epitopes lying outside the regions that are mutated in the B.1.351 and B.1.1.7 variants.

What the time point label conveys for this sample: about 28 days (+/-7) after the second vaccine dose. Because spike-specific TCR depth and breadth did not differ between the two schedules, AZD1222 recipients who got a second dose at roughly 4 weeks were pooled with those who got a second dose at roughly 12 weeks. Vaccinee samples were obtained from the UK trials COV001 and COV002, which included a single-blind randomized controlled phase 2/3 trial of AZD1222 (ChAdOx1 nCoV-19) in healthy adults. Trial participant PBMC samples were collected at day 0 and day 28 after the second dose for TCRbeta chain sequencing. The CDR3 regions of human TCRbeta chains were subjected to immunosequencing. Per the original workflow: TCRs in the repertoires were matched against a reference library of SARS-CoV-2-specific TCRs that had been generated with the MIRA antigen-specificity platform. Breadth was defined as the fraction of unique TCRs that were SARS-CoV-2-associated, and depth was defined as the fraction of total T cells that were SARS-CoV-2-associated. Each spike-specific TCR was assigned to its reactive spike region and to a CD4 or CD8 class using the MIRA data. Log10-transformed breadth and depth values were compared by one-way ANOVA with Sidak's multiple comparisons tests. The table comes from immuneACCESS by way of TCRdb, which keeps in-frame sequences with V and J called. Part of the clones is missing from these tables; in studies checked, under half for an unresolved V gene and the rest for unknown reasons. Clone size and V and J calls were adopted from that table, with D and trimming inferred from the DNA. This sample is represented by 120,000 or so clones; about 88% of them were singletons. Together, the top ten hold approximately 2.9% of the sample.

This clone has a handful of counts. Its antigen remains undetermined. No quality values exist for individual bases; no much larger clone is one base distant. CDR1 and CDR2 are read off the germline V gene as SQVTM and ANQGSEA. CDR3 length: 13 amino acids, cysteine to phenylalanine. Left in the record is the CDR3 DNA by itself, 39 bases read in frame from the first base. Relative to germline, V is 8 bases shorter and J is 4 bases shorter, with 16 bases between their ends. Sample: peripheral blood, taken 28 days after the second AZD1222 dose. This TCR derives from an adult who received the AZD1222 COVID-19 vaccine. The V and J genes are TRBV29-1 and TRBJ2-3, with a weak D call of TRBD2 (6 bases match). For the CDR3, the sequence is CSYRRDVADTQYF. The sequence in DNA is TGCAGCTACAGGCGGGACGTTGCAGATACGCAGTATTTT.